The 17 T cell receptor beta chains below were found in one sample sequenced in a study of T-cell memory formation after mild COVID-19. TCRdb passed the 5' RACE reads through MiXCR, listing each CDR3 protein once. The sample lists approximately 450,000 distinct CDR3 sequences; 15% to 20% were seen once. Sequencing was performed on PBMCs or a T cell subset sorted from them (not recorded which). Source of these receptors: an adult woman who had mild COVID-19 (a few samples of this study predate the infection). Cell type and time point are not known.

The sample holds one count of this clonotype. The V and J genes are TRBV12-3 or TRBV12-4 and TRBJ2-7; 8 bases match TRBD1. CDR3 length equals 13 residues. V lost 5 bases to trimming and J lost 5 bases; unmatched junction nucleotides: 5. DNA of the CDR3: TGTGCCAGCAGTGGACAGGGAGGAAACGAGCAGTACTTC. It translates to CASSGQGGNEQYF.

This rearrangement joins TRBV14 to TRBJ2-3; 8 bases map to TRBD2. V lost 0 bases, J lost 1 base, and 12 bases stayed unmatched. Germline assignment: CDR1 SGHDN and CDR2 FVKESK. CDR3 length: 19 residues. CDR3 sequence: CASSQDRSAAGVGTDTQYF. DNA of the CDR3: TGTGCCAGCAGCCAAGATCGGTCGGCAGCGGGAGTCGGCACAGATACGCAGTATTTT.

The CDR3 loop reads CASRRSGTGTNVLTF. Written as DNA, the CDR3 is TGTGCCAGCAGGAGGTCCGGGACGGGAACCAACGTCCTGACTTTC. The V and J genes are TRBV12-3 or TRBV12-4 and TRBJ2-6; tentatively, D is TRBD1 or TRBD2 (5 bases each). This CDR3 spans 15 amino acids. Trimming stripped 6 bases from V and 8 bases from J, with 17 bases between.

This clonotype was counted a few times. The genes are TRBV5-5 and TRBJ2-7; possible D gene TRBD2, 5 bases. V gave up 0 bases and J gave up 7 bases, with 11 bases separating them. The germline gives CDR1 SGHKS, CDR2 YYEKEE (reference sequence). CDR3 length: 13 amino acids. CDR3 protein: CASSLELTGEQYF. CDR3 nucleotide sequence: TGTGCCAGCAGCTTGGAACTGACGGGAGAGCAGTACTTC.

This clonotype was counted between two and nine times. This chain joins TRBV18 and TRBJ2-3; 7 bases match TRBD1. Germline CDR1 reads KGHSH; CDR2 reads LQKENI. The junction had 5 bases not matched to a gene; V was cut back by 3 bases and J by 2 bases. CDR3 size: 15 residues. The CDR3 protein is CASSPPTGYTDTQYF. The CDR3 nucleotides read TGTGCCAGCTCACCGCCGACAGGGTACACAGATACGCAGTATTTT.

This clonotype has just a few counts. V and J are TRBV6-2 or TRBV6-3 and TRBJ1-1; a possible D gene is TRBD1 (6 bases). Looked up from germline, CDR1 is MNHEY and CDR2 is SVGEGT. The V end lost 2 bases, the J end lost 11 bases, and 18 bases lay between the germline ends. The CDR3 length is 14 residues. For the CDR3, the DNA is TGTGCCAGCAGTTACGCCCGGGACACGGTGAATGCTTTCTTT. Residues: CASSYARDTVNAFF.

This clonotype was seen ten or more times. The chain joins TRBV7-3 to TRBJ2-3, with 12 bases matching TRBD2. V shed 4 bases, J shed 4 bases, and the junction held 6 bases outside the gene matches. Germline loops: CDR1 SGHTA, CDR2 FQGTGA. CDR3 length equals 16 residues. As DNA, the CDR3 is TGTGCCAGCAGCTCTGGACTAGCGGGAATCCCAGATACGCAGTATTTT. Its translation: CASSSGLAGIPDTQYF. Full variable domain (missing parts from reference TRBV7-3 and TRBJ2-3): GAGVSQTPSNKVTEKGKYVELRCDPISGHTALYWYRQSLGQGPEFLIYFQGTGAADDSGLPNDRFFAVRPEGSVSTLKIQRTERGDSAVYLCASSSGLAGIPDTQYFGPGTRLTVL.

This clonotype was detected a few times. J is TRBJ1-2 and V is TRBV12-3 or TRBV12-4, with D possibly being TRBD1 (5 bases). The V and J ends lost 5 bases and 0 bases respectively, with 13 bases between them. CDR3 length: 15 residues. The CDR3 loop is CASSPGQVPNYGYTF. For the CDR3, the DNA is TGTGCCAGCAGTCCCGGACAAGTCCCTAACTATGGCTACACCTTC.

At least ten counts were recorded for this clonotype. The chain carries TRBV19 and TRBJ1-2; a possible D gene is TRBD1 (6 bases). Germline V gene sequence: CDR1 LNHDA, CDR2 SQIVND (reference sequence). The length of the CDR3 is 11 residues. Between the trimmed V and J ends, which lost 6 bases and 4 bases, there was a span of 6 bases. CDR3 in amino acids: CASSRGYGYTF. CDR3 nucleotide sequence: TGTGCCAGTAGCAGGGGCTATGGCTACACCTTC.

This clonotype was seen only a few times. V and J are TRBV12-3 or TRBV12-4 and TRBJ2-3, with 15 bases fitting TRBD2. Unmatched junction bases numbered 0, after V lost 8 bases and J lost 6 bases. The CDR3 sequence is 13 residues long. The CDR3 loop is CASGTSGRDTQYF. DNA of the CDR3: TGTGCCAGCGGGACTAGCGGGAGGGATACGCAGTATTTT.

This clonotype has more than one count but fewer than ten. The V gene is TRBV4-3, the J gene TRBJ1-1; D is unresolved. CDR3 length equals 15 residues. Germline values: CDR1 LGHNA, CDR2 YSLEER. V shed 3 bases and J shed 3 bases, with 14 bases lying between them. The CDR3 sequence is CASSHSFEGDTEAFF. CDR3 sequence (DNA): TGCGCCAGCAGCCATTCTTTCGAGGGAGACACTGAAGCTTTCTTT.

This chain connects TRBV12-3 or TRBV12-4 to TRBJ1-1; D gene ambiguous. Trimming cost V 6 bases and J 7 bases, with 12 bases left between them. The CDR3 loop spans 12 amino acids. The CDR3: CASSLYFVEAFF. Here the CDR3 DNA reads TGTGCCAGCAGCCTCTACTTCGTTGAAGCTTTCTTT.

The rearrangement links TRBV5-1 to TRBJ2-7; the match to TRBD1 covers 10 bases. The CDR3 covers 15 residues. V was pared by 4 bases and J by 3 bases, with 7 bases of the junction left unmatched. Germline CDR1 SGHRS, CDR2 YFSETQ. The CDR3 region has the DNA TGCGCCAGCAGCAGGACAGGGGGAGACAACTACGAGCAGTACTTC. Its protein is CASSRTGGDNYEQYF.

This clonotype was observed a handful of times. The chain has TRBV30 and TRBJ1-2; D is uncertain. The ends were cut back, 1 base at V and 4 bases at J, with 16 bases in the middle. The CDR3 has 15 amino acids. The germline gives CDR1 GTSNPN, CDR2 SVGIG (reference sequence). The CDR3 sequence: CAWSASLLRGYGYTF. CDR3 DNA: TGTGCCTGGAGTGCCTCACTTCTACGGGGCTATGGCTACACCTTC.

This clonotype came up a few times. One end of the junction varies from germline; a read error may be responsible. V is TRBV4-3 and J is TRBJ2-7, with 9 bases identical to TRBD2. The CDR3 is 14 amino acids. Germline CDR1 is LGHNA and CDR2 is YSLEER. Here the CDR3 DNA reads TGCGCCAGCAGTCAAGCGGGAGGACTCTACGAGCAGTACTTC. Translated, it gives CASSQAGGLYEQYF.

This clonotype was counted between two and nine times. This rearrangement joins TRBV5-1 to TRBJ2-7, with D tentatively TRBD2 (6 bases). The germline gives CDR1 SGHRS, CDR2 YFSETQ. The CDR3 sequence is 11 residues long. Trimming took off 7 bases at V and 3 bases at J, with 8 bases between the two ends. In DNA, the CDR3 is TGCGCCAGCGGCGGGGACTACGAGCAGTACTTC. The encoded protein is CASGGDYEQYF.

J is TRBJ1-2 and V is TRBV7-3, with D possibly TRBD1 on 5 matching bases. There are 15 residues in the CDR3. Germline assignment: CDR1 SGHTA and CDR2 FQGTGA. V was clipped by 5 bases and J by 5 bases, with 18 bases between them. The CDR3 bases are TGTGCCAGCAGCCCGGGCGCCGGGACGGAGTATGGCTACACCTTC. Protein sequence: CASSPGAGTEYGYTF. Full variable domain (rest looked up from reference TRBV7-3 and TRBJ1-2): GAGVSQTPSNKVTEKGKYVELRCDPISGHTALYWYRQSLGQGPEFLIYFQGTGAADDSGLPNDRFFAVRPEGSVSTLKIQRTERGDSAVYLCASSPGAGTEYGYTFGSGTRLTVV.